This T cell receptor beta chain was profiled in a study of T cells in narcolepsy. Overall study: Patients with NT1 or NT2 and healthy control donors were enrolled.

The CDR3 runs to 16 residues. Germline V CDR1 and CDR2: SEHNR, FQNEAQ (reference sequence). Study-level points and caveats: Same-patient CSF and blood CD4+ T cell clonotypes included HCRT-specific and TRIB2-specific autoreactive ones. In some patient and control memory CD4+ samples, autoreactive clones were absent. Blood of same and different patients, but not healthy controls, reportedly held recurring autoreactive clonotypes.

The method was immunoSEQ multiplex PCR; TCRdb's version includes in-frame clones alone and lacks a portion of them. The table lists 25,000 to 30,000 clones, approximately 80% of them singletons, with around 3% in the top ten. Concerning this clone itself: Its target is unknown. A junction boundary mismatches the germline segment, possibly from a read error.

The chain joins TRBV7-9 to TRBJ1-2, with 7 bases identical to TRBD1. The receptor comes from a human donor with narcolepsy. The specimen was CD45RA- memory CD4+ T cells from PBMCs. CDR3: CASSLAGVTGVYGHTF. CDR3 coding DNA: TGTGCCAGCAGCTTAGCCGGGGTTACAGGGGTTTATGGCCACACCTTC.